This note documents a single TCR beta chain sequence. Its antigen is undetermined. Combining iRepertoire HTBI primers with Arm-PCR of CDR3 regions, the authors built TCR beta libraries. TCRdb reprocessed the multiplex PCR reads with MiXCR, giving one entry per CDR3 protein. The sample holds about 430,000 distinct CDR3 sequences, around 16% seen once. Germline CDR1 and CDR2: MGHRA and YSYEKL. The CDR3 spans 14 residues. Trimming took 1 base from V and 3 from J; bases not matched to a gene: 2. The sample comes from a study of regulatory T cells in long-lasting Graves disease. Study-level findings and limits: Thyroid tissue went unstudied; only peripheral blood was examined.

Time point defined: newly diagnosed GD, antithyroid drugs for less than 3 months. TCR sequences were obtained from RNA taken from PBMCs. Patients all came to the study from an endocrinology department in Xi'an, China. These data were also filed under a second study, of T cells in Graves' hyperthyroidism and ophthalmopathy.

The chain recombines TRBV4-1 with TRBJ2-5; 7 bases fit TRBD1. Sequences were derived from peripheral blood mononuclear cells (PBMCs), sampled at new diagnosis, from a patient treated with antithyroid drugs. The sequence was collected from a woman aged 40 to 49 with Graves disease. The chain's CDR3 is CASSQVTGEETQYF. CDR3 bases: TGCGCCAGCAGCCAAGTAACAGGGGAAGAGACCCAGTACTTC.